These T cell receptor beta chains were read from a single sample in a study of response to subunit inactivated influenza vaccine. TCRdb re-analysed the RT-PCR reads in MiXCR, keeping a single row per CDR3 protein. The sample lists 250,000 to 350,000 distinct CDR3 sequences, roughly 22% occurring once. The sample in question was PBMCs from blood, obtained around 22 months after vaccination. Receptors were obtained from a man aged 45-69 years who received an inactivated influenza vaccine. The CDR3 runs from the conserved cysteine through the conserved F or W. D genes are given only for firm matches. Clone size is shown for a subset of rows, as once, few, many or a class of expanded clone.

>TRBJ1-6|.|TRBV7-2|.|15
CASSWGTVGDSPLHF
TGTGCCAGCAGCTGGGGGACGGTGGGCGATTCACCCCTCCACTTT
>TRBJ1-2|.|TRBV6-5|TRBD1|11
CASSYAGGVTF
TGTGCCAGCAGTTACGCAGGGGGAGTCACCTTC
>TRBJ1-1|.|TRBV20-1|TRBD1|14
CSAWRQGQGTEAFF
TGCAGTGCTTGGAGACAGGGTCAAGGCACTGAAGCTTTCTTT
>TRBJ1-3|few|TRBV5-1|.|13
CASRETGSNTIYF
TGCGCCAGCAGGGAAACAGGGAGCAACACCATATATTTT
>TRBJ2-1|.|TRBV5-1|TRBD1|15
CASSITGGANNEQFF
TGCGCCAGCAGCATTACAGGGGGCGCAAACAATGAGCAGTTCTTC
>TRBJ1-5|many|TRBV4-1|.|15
CASSQEGQSNQPQHF
TGCGCCAGCAGCCAAGAAGGGCAGAGCAATCAGCCCCAGCATTTT
>TRBJ2-2|few|TRBV30|.|14
CAWKWGAYTGELFF
TGTGCCTGGAAATGGGGGGCTTACACCGGGGAGCTGTTTTTT
>TRBJ2-7|.|TRBV15|.|15
CATSRDRGYSYEQYF
TGTGCCACCAGCAGAGACAGGGGATACTCCTACGAGCAGTACTTC
>TRBJ1-2|few|TRBV5-1|.|14
CASSLDTTGGGYTF
TGCGCCAGCAGCTTGGATACGACAGGTGGCGGCTACACCTTC
>TRBJ2-1|few|TRBV11-3|.|12
CASSLGEAEQFF
TGTGCCAGCAGCTTAGGAGAGGCTGAGCAGTTCTTC
>TRBJ2-7|.|TRBV3-1|.|16
CASSPREGGPSYEQYF
TGTGCCAGCAGCCCCCGAGAAGGGGGACCCTCCTACGAGCAGTACTTC
>TRBJ2-5|.|TRBV12-3/TRBV12-4|.|13
CASSFQGRETQYF
TGTGCCAGCAGTTTTCAGGGGAGGGAGACCCAGTACTTC
>TRBJ1-1|few|TRBV5-1|.|15
CASSLEGIVFTEAFF
TGCGCCAGCAGCTTGGAGGGGATAGTGTTCACTGAAGCTTTCTTT
>TRBJ2-7|few|TRBV5-6|TRBD1|14
CASSSGTGFYEQYF
TGTGCCAGCAGCTCCGGGACAGGCTTCTACGAGCAGTACTTC
>TRBJ2-1|few|TRBV5-1|TRBD1|15
CASSDAGTARNEQFF
TGCGCCAGCAGCGACGCCGGGACAGCGCGGAATGAGCAGTTCTTC
>TRBJ1-1|few|TRBV7-2|.|14
CASSLAPVNTEAFF
TGTGCCAGCAGCTTAGCTCCCGTGAACACTGAAGCTTTCTTT
>TRBJ1-6|many|TRBV18|.|14
CASSPREGTSPLHF
TGTGCCAGCTCACCACGAGAGGGGACCTCACCCCTCCACTTT
>TRBJ2-1|many|TRBV19|TRBD1|15
CASIPAGTGISEQFF
TGTGCCAGTATCCCGGCGGGGACAGGAATTAGTGAGCAGTTCTTC
>TRBJ2-1|few|TRBV4-2|TRBD2|19
CASSQDELAGGSSYNEQFF
TGTGCCAGCAGCCAAGATGAACTAGCGGGAGGGAGCTCCTACAATGAGCAGTTCTTC
>TRBJ2-5|many|TRBV5-1|.|12
CASSLLAETQYF
TGCGCCAGCAGCTTGCTGGCAGAGACCCAGTACTTC
>TRBJ1-5|.|TRBV4-3|.|13
CASSQQYNQPQHF
TGCGCCAGCAGCCAACAGTACAATCAGCCCCAGCATTTT
>TRBJ1-1|few|TRBV5-1|TRBD1|15
CASSLTGTGGAEAFF
TGCGCCAGCAGTTTGACCGGGACAGGGGGTGCTGAAGCTTTCTTT
>TRBJ1-2|many|TRBV9|TRBD1|14
CASSGDRGNYGYTF
TGTGCCAGCAGCGGCGACAGGGGGAACTATGGCTACACCTTC
>TRBJ1-2|few|TRBV28|.|16
CATHPGGSLRNYGYTF
TGTGCCACCCACCCGGGGGGTTCTCTGCGCAACTATGGCTACACCTTC
>TRBJ1-2|.|TRBV5-1|.|14
CASLGDGSSYDYTF
TGCGCCAGCCTCGGTGACGGGAGCAGCTATGACTACACCTTC